The sequence of this T cell receptor (beta chain) was determined in a study of human T cells and chemical hapten exposure. Study-wide background: Per-sample TCR yield variability stemmed mainly from small pooled library volume differences. General study results and limits: It should be noted that donors had alopecia, so their immune response may differ from healthy people's.

As for this clonotype: Its antigen is unidentified.

In TCRdb, the RACE reads were re-called with MiXCR into one record per CDR3 protein. Of about 92,000 distinct CDR3 sequences in the sample, 9.6% were seen once. Time point of the sample: pre-sensitization, week 0. Treatment noted: therapeutic diphenylcyclopropenone sensitization with weekly scalp DPC. V lost 4 bases to trimming and J lost 4 bases, with 14 bases between them. There are 15 residues in the CDR3. Germline V lookup: CDR1 MNHEY, CDR2 SVGEGT. The sequencing used whole blood, collected in connection with sensitization to the hapten diphenylcyclopropenone (DPC). The sequence came from a woman aged 40 to 50 with alopecia areata. Some clones in this sample may be carry-over from other donors' samples. The J gene is TRBJ2-1, the V gene TRBV6-2 or TRBV6-3; D possibly uses TRBD1 or TRBD2 (5 bases each). CDR3: CASSFEGSTYNEQFF. As DNA, the CDR3 is TGTGCCAGCAGTTTCGAGGGGTCGACATACAATGAGCAGTTCTTC.